The rows below give T cell receptor beta chains drawn from one sample of a study of control samples from healthy donors and cancer patients. TCRdb keeps only in-frame clones here, not all; method: immunoSEQ multiplex PCR. The data show 100,000 to 150,000 clones, with approximately 94% seen just once and 3.6% held by the top ten. The sequenced material came from blood. Receptors were obtained from a man aged 30-40 years in good health. Each CDR3 is given without its conserved first and last residue. Fields, in order: V gene, CDR3 protein.

v_gene: TRBV4-3
CDR3aa: ASSQGTGARRTEAF

v_gene: TRBV11-1
CDR3aa: ASSFSRGYSYEQY

v_gene: TRBV7-9
CDR3aa: ASSPGGGTEAF

v_gene: TRBV6-2/TRBV6-3
CDR3aa: ASSTGTGLYT

v_gene: TRBV29-1
CDR3aa: SAGDYSGNTIY

v_gene: TRBV5-6
CDR3aa: ASSPGGRVNYNEQF

v_gene: TRBV21-1
CDR3aa: ARKTGGVGYT

v_gene: TRBV19
CDR3aa: ASYHWTGELF

v_gene: TRBV30
CDR3aa: ACNGLQGSYNEQF

v_gene: TRBV4-3
CDR3aa: ASSQDPGGSGNTIY

v_gene: TRBV13
CDR3aa: ASSLGGMNTEAF

v_gene: TRBV19
CDR3aa: ASSASDRGMAGELF

v_gene: TRBV19
CDR3aa: ASSIRGARQPQH

v_gene: TRBV27
CDR3aa: ASSPQDSPLH

v_gene: TRBV5-1
CDR3aa: ASSLTGTTGNTIY

v_gene: TRBV10-3
CDR3aa: AISDRPAGQFWYEQY

v_gene: TRBV19
CDR3aa: ASRNGGSSYNSPLH

v_gene: TRBV18
CDR3aa: ASSPPGAKTEAF

v_gene: TRBV10-3
CDR3aa: AVSEGGLNTEAF

v_gene: TRBV3-1/TRBV3-2
CDR3aa: ASSRDINQPQH

v_gene: TRBV6-5
CDR3aa: ASSSTPTGFRV

v_gene: TRBV3-1/TRBV3-2
CDR3aa: ASSQDGQSNQPQH

v_gene: TRBV2
CDR3aa: ASSDQPTGYGYT

v_gene: TRBV10-3
CDR3aa: AISDSGGEDTQY

v_gene: TRBV10-2
CDR3aa: ASRETGTGSSYEQY

v_gene: TRBV2
CDR3aa: ASKETGTGLSEQY

v_gene: TRBV4-2
CDR3aa: ASSQAGEKDYGYT

v_gene: TRBV27
CDR3aa: ASSRGNTEAF